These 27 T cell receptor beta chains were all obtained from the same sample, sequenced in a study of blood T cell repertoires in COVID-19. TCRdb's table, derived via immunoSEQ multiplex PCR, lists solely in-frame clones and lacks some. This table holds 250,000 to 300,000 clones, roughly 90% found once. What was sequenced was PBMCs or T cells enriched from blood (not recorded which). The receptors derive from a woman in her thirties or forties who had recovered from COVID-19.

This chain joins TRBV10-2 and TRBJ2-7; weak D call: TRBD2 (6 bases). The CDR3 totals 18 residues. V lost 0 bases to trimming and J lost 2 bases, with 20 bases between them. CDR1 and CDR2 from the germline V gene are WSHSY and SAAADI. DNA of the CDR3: TGCGCCAGCAGTGAGTCGAACCCGGGACTTAACCCTACCTACGAGCAGTACTTC. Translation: CASSESNPGLNPTYEQYF.

The CDR3 region is CASSPTRAGQYEQYF. The DNA of the CDR3 is TGTGCCAGCAGTCCTACAAGAGCGGGACAATACGAGCAGTACTTC. The chain is built from TRBV27 and TRBJ2-7; TRBD2 might be the D (7 bases). The germline CDR1 and CDR2 sequences are MNHEY and SMNVEV (reference sequence). The V end was cut by 5 bases, the J end by 4 bases, with 18 bases between. The CDR3 has 15 residues.

The CDR3 loop reads CSVEEGQGAYNEQFF. In DNA, the CDR3 is TGCAGCGTTGAAGAGGGACAGGGGGCCTACAATGAGCAGTTCTTC. The chain couples TRBV29-1 to TRBJ2-1; 11 bases line up with TRBD1. The CDR3 is 15 amino acids. Trimming cost V 0 bases and J 2 bases; bases outside gene matches: 0. Germline CDR1 SQVTM, CDR2 ANQGSEA.

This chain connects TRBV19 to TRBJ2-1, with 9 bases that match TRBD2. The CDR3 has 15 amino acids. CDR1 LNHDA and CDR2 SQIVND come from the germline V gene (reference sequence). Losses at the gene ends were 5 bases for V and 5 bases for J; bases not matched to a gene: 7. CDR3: CASSGSGLANNEQFF. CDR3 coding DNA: TGTGCCAGTAGTGGGTCTGGACTAGCGAACAATGAGCAGTTCTTC.

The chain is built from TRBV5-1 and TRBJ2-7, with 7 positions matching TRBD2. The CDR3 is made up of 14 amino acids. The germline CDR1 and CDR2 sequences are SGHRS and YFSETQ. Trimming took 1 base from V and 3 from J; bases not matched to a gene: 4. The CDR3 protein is CASSLLSGLYEQYF. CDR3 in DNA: TGCGCCAGCAGCTTGCTTAGCGGGCTCTACGAGCAGTACTTC.

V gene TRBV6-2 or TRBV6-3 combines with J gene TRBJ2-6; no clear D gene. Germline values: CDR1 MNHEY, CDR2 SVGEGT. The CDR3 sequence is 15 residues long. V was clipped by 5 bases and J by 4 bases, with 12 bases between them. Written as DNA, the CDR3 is TGTGCCAGCAGTCCCCCCGGGTACGGGGCCAACGTCCTGACTTTC. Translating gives CASSPPGYGANVLTF.

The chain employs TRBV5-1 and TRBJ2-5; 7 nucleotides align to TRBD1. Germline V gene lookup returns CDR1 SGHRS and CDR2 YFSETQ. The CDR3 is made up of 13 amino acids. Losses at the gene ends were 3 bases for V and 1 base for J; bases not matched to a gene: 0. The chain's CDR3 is CASSWDSQETQYF. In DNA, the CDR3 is TGCGCCAGCAGCTGGGACAGCCAAGAGACCCAGTACTTC.

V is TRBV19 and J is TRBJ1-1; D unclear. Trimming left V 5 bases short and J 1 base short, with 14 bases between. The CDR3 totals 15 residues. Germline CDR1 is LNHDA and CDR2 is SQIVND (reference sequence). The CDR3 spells CASSPQARPNTEAFF. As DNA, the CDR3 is TGTGCCAGTAGTCCCCAGGCCCGGCCGAACACTGAAGCTTTCTTT.

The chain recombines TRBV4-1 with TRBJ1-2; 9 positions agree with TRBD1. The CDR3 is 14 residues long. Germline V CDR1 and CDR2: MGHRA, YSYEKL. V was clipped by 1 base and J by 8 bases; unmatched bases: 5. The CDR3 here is CASSQGDRVGGYTF. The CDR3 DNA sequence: TGCGCCAGCAGCCAAGGGGACAGGGTCGGAGGCTACACCTTC.

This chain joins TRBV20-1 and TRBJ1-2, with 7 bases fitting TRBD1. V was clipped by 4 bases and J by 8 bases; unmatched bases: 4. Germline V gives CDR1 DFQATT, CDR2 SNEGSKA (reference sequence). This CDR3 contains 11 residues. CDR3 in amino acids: CSAKTGAGYTF. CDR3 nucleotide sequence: TGCAGTGCTAAAACAGGGGCCGGCTACACCTTC.

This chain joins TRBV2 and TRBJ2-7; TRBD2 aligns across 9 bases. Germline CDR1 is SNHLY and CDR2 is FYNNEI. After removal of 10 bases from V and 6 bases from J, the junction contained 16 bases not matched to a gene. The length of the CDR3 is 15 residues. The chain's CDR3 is CAIPGVAGESSEQYF. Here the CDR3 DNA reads TGTGCCATCCCGGGGGTAGCGGGAGAATCGAGCGAGCAGTACTTC.

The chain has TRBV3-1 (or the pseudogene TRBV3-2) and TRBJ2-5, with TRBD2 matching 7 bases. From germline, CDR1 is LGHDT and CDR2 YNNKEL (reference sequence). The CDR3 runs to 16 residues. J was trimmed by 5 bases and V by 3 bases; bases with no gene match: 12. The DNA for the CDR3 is TGTGCCAGCAGCCACCGAGGCCCGGGACTACGGGAGACCCAGTACTTC. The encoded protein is CASSHRGPGLRETQYF.

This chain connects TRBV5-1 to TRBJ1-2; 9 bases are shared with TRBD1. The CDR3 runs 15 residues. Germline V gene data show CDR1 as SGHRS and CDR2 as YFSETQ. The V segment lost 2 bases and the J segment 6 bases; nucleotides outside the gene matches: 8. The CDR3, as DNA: TGCGCCAGCAGCTTCCTAAGCGACAGGGGGGATGGCTACACCTTC. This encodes CASSFLSDRGDGYTF. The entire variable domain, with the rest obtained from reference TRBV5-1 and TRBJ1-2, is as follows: KAGVTQTPRYLIKTRGQQVTLSCSPISGHRSVSWYQQTPGQGLQFLFEYFSETQRNKGNFPGRFSGRQFSNSRSEMNVSTLELGDSALYLCASSFLSDRGDGYTFGSGTRLTVV.

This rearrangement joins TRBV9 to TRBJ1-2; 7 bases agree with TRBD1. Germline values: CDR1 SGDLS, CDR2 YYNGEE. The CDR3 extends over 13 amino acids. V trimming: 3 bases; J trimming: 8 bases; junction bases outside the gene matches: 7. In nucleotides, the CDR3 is TGTGCCAGCAGCGCCACCCGACAGGGCGGCTACACCTTC. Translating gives CASSATRQGGYTF.

The CDR3 sequence is CASTRGQRISGNTIYF. CDR3 sequence (DNA): TGCGCCAGCACGAGAGGGCAGCGAATCTCTGGAAACACCATATATTTT. The chain uses TRBV10-1 and TRBJ1-3; D not certain. Per germline, CDR1 WNHNN and CDR2 SYGVQD (reference sequence). This CDR3 has 16 amino acids. The V end was cut by 7 bases, the J end by 0 bases, with 16 bases between.

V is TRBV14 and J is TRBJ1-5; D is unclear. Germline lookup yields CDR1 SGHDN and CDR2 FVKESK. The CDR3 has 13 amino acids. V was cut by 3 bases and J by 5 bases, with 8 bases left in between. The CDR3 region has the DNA TGTGCCAGCAGCCAGTCGTTATATCAGCCCCAGCATTTT. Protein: CASSQSLYQPQHF.

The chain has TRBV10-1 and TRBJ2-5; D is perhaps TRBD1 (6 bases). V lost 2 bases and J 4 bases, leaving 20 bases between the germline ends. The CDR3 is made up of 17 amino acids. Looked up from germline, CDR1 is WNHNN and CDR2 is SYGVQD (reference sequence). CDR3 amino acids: CASSEDQSRGLRETQYF. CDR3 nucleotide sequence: TGCGCCAGCAGTGAGGACCAGAGCAGGGGTCTACGAGAGACCCAGTACTTC.

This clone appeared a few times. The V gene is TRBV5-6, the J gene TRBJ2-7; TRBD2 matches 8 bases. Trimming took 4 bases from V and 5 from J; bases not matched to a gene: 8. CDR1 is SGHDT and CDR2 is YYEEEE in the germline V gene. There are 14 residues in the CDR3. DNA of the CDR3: TGTGCCAGCAGCCTTGGACTAGCTTCCCACGAGCAGTACTTC. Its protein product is CASSLGLASHEQYF. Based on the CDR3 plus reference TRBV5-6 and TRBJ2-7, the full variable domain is DAGVTQSPTHLIKTRGQQVTLRCSPKSGHDTVSWYQQALGQGPQFIFQYYEEEERQRGNFPDRFSGHQFPNYSSELNVNALLLGDSALYLCASSLGLASHEQYFGPGTRLTVT.

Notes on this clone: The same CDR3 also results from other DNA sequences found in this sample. The CDR3 bases are TGTGCCAGCAGTCCAGGGCTGTCCTACGAGCAGTACTTC. Its protein product is CASSPGLSYEQYF. The J gene is TRBJ2-7, the V gene TRBV27; D possibly corresponds to TRBD1 (5 bases). Germline loops: CDR1 MNHEY, CDR2 SMNVEV (reference sequence). The CDR3 extends over 13 amino acids. The ends were cut back, 5 bases at V and 1 base at J, with 9 bases in the middle.

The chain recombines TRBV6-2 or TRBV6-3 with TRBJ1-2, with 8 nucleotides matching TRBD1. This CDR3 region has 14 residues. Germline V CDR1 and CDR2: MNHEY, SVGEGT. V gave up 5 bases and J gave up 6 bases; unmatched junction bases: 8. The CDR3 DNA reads TGTGCCAGCAGTACAAGACAGGGGAGGAATGGCTACACCTTC. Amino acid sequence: CASSTRQGRNGYTF.

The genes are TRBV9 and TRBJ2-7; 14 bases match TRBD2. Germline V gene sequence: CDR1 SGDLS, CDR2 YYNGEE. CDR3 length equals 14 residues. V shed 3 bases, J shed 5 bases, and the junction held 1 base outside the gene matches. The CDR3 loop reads CASSGGLAGDEQYF. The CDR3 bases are TGTGCCAGCAGCGGGGGACTAGCGGGAGACGAGCAGTACTTC.

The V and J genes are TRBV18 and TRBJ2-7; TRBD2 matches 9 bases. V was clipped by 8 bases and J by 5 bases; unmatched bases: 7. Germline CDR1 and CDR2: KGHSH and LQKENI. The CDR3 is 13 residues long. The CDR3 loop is CASASGTSNEQYF. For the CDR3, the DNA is TGTGCCAGCGCCTCCGGGACTAGCAACGAGCAGTACTTC.

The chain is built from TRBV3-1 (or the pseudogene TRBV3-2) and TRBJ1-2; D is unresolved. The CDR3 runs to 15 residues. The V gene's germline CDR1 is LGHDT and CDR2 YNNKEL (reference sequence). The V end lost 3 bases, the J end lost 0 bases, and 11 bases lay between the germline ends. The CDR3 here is CASSHRGYTNYGYTF. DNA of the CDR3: TGTGCCAGCAGCCATCGGGGATATACTAACTATGGCTACACCTTC.

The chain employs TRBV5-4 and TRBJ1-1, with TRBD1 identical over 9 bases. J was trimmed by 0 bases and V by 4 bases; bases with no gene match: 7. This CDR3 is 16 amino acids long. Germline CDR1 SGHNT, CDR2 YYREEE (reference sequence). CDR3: CASSPNRGRVNTEAFF. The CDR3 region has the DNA TGTGCCAGCAGCCCGAACAGGGGGCGAGTGAACACTGAAGCTTTCTTT.

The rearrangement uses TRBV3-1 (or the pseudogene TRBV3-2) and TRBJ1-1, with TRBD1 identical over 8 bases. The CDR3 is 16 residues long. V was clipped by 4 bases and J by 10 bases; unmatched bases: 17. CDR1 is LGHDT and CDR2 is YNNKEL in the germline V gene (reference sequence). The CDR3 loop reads CASSPKPDRESFGAFF. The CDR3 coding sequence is TGTGCCAGCAGCCCCAAACCGGACAGGGAAAGCTTCGGAGCTTTCTTT.

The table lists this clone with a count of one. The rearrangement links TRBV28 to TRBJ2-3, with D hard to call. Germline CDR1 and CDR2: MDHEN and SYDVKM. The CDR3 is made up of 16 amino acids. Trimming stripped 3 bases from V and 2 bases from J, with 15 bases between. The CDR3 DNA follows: TGTGCCAGCAGTTTTCCCAATGACTTATTCACAGATACGCAGTATTTT. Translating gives CASSFPNDLFTDTQYF.

CDR3 DNA: TGTGCCAGCAGTTATGGGAACAGGCTGGCTGGAAACACCATATATTTT. As protein: CASSYGNRLAGNTIYF. The chain has TRBV6-5 and TRBJ1-3; tentatively, D is TRBD1 (5 bases). This CDR3 is 16 amino acids long. The V and J ends lost 3 bases and 2 bases respectively, with 14 bases between them. Germline loops: CDR1 MNHEY, CDR2 SVGAGI.